This TCR beta chain is from a study of Tregs in tolerant kidney transplant recipients. Produced via immunoSEQ multiplex PCR; TCRdb's table is partial and in-frame only. The sample gives fewer than 100,000 clones, around 93% of which show up once; approximately 0.3% is in the top ten. The germline CDR1 and CDR2 sequences are MDHEN and SYDVKM. V gave up 5 bases and J gave up 1 base, with 5 bases separating them. The CDR3 covers 12 residues. The V gene is TRBV28, the J gene TRBJ1-1; D is unresolved. The starting material was Tregs from blood, obtained before the transplant. The clonotype originates from a human donor who received a combined kidney and bone marrow transplant. CDR3 sequence: CASSPPNTEAFF. For the CDR3, the DNA is TGTGCCAGCAGTCCCCCGAACACTGAAGCTTTCTTT.